The 8 T cell receptor beta chains below were found in one sample sequenced in a study of blood T cell repertoires in COVID-19. Clones were sequenced by immunoSEQ multiplex PCR, and TCRdb holds only the in-frame ones, with some missing. The profile covers under 130,000 clones, with 75% to 85% appearing a single time and roughly 9.4% taken by the ten largest. Material for sequencing was peripheral blood. These receptors were collected from a woman in her 70s with acute or convalescent COVID-19.

This clone has just one count. The chain couples TRBV2 to TRBJ1-1, with D possibly TRBD1 on 5 matching bases. Germline CDR1 reads SNHLY; CDR2 reads FYNNEI. Trimming left V 1 base short and J 3 bases short, with 12 bases between. This CDR3 is 15 amino acids long. The CDR3 DNA sequence: TGTGCCAGCAGTGAAGAGGCAGGGCGGTACACTGAAGCTTTCTTT. Amino acid sequence: CASSEEAGRYTEAFF.

This clone was counted a few times. The chain combines TRBV7-9 with TRBJ1-2; no reliable D call. CDR1 is SEHNR, CDR2 FQNEAQ, per germline (reference sequence). CDR3 length: 13 amino acids. V lost 5 bases and J lost 7, with 14 bases in between. DNA for the CDR3: TGTGCCAGCAGCCAAGAGAACGGGGTTGGCTACACCTTC. It specifies CASSQENGVGYTF.

This clone was detected once. This sequence joins TRBV23-1 and TRBJ2-7; TRBD2 aligns across 7 bases. TRBV23-1 is assigned to the ORF class and has an uncertain function. The CDR3 has 14 amino acids. The V gene end was trimmed by 6 bases and the J gene end by 5 bases; junction bases not matched to a gene: 10. The CDR3 DNA reads as TGCGCCAGCAGCCCGAGCGGGGAGTACCACGAGCAGTACTTC. It translates to CASSPSGEYHEQYF.

The CDR3 nucleotides read TGTGCCAGCAGACAGGGTCAGGAGAACACTGAAGCTTTCTTT. Its translation is CASRQGQENTEAFF. V is TRBV6-5 and J is TRBJ1-1; D perhaps matches TRBD1 (6 bases). This CDR3 is built from 14 residues. Trimming removed 6 bases at V and 1 base at J, with 12 bases between. The V gene's germline CDR1 is MNHEY and CDR2 SVGAGI.

The chain combines TRBV5-1 with TRBJ2-1; 7 positions agree with TRBD1. Germline CDR1 SGHRS, CDR2 YFSETQ. V trimming: 3 bases; J trimming: 5 bases; junction bases outside the gene matches: 5. There are 14 residues in the CDR3. The DNA for the CDR3 is TGCGCCAGCAGCTCCGGGACAGCTAACAATGAGCAGTTCTTC. It translates to CASSSGTANNEQFF. The full variable domain, with the rest looked up from reference TRBV5-1 and TRBJ2-1, is KAGVTQTPRYLIKTRGQQVTLSCSPISGHRSVSWYQQTPGQGLQFLFEYFSETQRNKGNFPGRFSGRQFSNSRSEMNVSTLELGDSALYLCASSSGTANNEQFFGPGTRLTVL.

The rearrangement links TRBV5-1 to TRBJ2-7, with 11 bases identical to TRBD2. CDR1 is SGHRS and CDR2 is YFSETQ in the germline V gene. The CDR3 length is 15 residues. V was pared by 0 bases and J by 3 bases, with 2 bases of the junction left unmatched. The CDR3 is CASSLGLAGNYEQYF. CDR3 sequence (DNA): TGCGCCAGCAGCTTGGGACTAGCGGGAAACTACGAGCAGTACTTC.

The rearrangement links TRBV5-5 to TRBJ2-7; D may be TRBD1 (5 bases). The V gene's germline CDR1 is SGHKS and CDR2 YYEKEE (reference sequence). Between the trimmed V and J ends, which lost 1 base and 4 bases, there was a span of 9 bases. This CDR3 region has 13 residues. The CDR3 reads CASSLLQGYEQYF. The CDR3 bases are TGTGCCAGCAGCTTGTTGCAGGGTTACGAGCAGTACTTC.

The J gene is TRBJ2-1, the V gene TRBV3-1 (or the pseudogene TRBV3-2); 7 bases fit TRBD2. The germline V gene has CDR1 LGHDT and CDR2 YNNKEL (reference sequence). This CDR3 contains 16 residues. The V segment lost 1 base and the J segment 2 bases; nucleotides outside the gene matches: 5. CDR3 DNA: TGTGCCAGCAGCCAAGCGGGACTATTAACCTACAATGAGCAGTTCTTC. Protein sequence: CASSQAGLLTYNEQFF.